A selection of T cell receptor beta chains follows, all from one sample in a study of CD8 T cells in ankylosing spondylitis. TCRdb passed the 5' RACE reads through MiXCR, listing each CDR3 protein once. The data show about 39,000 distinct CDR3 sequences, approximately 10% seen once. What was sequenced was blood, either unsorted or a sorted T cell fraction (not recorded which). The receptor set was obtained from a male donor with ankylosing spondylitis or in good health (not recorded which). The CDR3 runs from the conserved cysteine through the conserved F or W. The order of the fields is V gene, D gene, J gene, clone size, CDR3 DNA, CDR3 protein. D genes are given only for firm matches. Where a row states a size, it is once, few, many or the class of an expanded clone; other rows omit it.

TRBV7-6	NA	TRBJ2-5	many	TGTGCCAGCAGCTTAGCGTGGGGGGAGACCCAGTACTTC	CASSLAWGETQYF
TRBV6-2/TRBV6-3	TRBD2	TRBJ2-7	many	TGTGCCAGCAGACTAGCGGGGGCCTACGAGCAGTACTTC	CASRLAGAYEQYF
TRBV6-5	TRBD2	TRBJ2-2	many	TGTGCCAGCAGTTCGAGCGGGAGGCCTAACACCGGGGAGCTGTTTTTT	CASSSSGRPNTGELFF
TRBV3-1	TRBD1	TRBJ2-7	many	TGTGCCAGCAGCCAAGCGGGACAGGGGGCCTACGAGCAGTACTTC	CASSQAGQGAYEQYF
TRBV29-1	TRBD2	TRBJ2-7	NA	TGCAGCGTTACCGGGACTAGCGACGAGCAGTACTTC	CSVTGTSDEQYF
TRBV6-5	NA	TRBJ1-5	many	TGTGCCAGCAGTTACCCCACAGGGAGTAGCAATCAGCCCCAGCATTTT	CASSYPTGSSNQPQHF
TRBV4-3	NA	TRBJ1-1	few	TGCGCCAGCAGCCAAGTCACGGGACACTCTTTGACCGGCCTGAACACTGAAGCTTTCTTT	CASSQVTGHSLTGLNTEAFF
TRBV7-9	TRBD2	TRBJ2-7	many	TGTGCCAGCAGCGACTGGACTAGCGACTACGAGCAGTACTTC	CASSDWTSDYEQYF
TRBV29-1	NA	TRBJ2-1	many	TGCAGCGTTGCCAGGAGCTCCTACAATGAGCAGTTCTTC	CSVARSSYNEQFF
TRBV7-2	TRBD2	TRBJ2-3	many	TGTGCCAGCAGCTTAGCCGGGACTAGCGTCACAGATACGCAGTATTTT	CASSLAGTSVTDTQYF
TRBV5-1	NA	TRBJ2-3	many	TGCGCCAGCAGCCACGCGGAGTTGGCGGGCACAGATACGCAGTATTTT	CASSHAELAGTDTQYF
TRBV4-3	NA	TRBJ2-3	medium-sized	TGCGCCAGCAGCCAGTATACGCCAGATACGCAGTATTTT	CASSQYTPDTQYF
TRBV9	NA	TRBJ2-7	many	TGTGCCAGCAGCCCCCAGGGCGCGAGCTCCTACGAGCAGTACTTC	CASSPQGASSYEQYF
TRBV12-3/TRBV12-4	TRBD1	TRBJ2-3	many	TGTGCCAGCAGCCGGGACAGGGAAACCACAGATACGCAGTATTTT	CASSRDRETTDTQYF
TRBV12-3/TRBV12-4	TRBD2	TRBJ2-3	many	TGTGCCAGCAGCGGGACTAGCGGTTTCACAGATACGCAGTATTTT	CASSGTSGFTDTQYF
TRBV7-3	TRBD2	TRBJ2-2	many	TGTGCCAGCAGCTTAAAGTTTATAGAAAGCGGGAGTACCGGGGAGCTGTTTTTT	CASSLKFIESGSTGELFF
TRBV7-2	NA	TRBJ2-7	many	TGTGCCAGCAGCCCGCTTTCAGGGAACTACGAGCAGTACTTC	CASSPLSGNYEQYF
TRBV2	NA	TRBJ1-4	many	TGTGCCAGCACTATCCGACAGGACAGTGGAAAACTGTTTTTT	CASTIRQDSGKLFF
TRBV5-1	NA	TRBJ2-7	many	TGCGCCAGCAGCCCCAGGACGTCCCCTACTCACGAGCAGTACTTC	CASSPRTSPTHEQYF
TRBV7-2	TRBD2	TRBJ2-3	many	TGTGCCAGCAGCTTCCAAGCGGGGGGCACAGATACGCAGTATTTT	CASSFQAGGTDTQYF
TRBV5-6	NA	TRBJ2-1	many	TGTGCCAGCAGCTTGTTCAGGGCTTCCGAGCAGTTCTTC	CASSLFRASEQFF
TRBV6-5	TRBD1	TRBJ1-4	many	TGTGCCAGCAGTTACAAGGGACAGGGGGAAAAACTGTTTTTT	CASSYKGQGEKLFF
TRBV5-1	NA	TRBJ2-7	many	TGCGCCAGCAGCTCTACGACATTTCCCTACGAGCAGTACTTC	CASSSTTFPYEQYF
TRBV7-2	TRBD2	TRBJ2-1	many	TGTGCCAGCAGCGGGGGACTAGCGACCTACAATGAGCAGTTCTTC	CASSGGLATYNEQFF
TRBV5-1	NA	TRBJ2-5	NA	TGCGCCAGCAGCTGGGGGGACAGACCAGAGTACTTC	CASSWGDRPEYF
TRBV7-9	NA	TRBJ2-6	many	TGTGCCAGCAGCCGTGAGGTCCTCGGGGCCAACGTCCTGACTTTC	CASSREVLGANVLTF
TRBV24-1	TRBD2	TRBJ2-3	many	TGTGCCACCAGTGATACTAGCGGGTTCGGAGATACGCAGTATTTT	CATSDTSGFGDTQYF
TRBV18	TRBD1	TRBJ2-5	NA	TGTGCCAGCTCACCAGGACAGGCTGAGACCCAGTACTTC	CASSPGQAETQYF
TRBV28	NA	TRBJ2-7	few	TGTGCCAGCAGTTTATCCCCGGACAGCTCCTACGAGCAGTACTTC	CASSLSPDSSYEQYF
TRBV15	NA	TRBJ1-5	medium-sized	TGTGCCACCAGCAGAGACAGGGTCGGTCAGCCCCAGCATTTT	CATSRDRVGQPQHF
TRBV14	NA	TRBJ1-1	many	TGTGCCAGCAGCCAAGTGGGGGCTGAAGCTTTCTTT	CASSQVGAEAFF
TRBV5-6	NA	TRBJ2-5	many	TGTGCCAGCAGTCCGAATTGGGGGCAAGAGACCCAGTACTTC	CASSPNWGQETQYF
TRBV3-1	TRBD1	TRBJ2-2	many	TGTGCCAGCAGCCAAAATGTAAGACAGGGGTCGACCGGGGAGCTGTTTTTT	CASSQNVRQGSTGELFF
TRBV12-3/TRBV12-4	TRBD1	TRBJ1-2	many	TGTGCCAGCAGCCGCGGACAGGGAGGTGGCTACACCTTC	CASSRGQGGGYTF
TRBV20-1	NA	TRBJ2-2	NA	TGCAGTGCTAACCTCGAAAACACCGGGGAGCTGTTTTTT	CSANLENTGELFF
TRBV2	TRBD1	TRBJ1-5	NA	TGTGCCAGCAGTGAAGCCCAGGGGGGCTATCAGCCCCAGCATTTT	CASSEAQGGYQPQHF
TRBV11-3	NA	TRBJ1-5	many	TGTGCCAGCAGCTTAGAACAGGGCCGGCAGCCCCAGCATTTT	CASSLEQGRQPQHF